The entry that follows covers one T cell receptor (beta chain) sequence. This specimen belongs to a study of blood T cell repertoires in COVID-19. Study summary: Sites across the United States, Italy and Spain contributed samples from acute and convalescent COVID-19.

Profiling relied on immunoSEQ multiplex PCR, and the TCRdb table lists in-frame clones only, not all of them. The table includes about 350,000 clones, about 90% detected once. Germline loops: CDR1 MGHRA, CDR2 YSYEKL. CDR3 size: 16 residues. The V gene lost 0 bases and the J gene lost 6 bases, with 15 bases spanning the gap. Participants, about 18 to 90 years old, spanned fewer than 30 US areas. Membership in each cohort depended on participant-reported clinical history. Either two negative PCRs, clearance, or symptom resolution qualified Cohort 3 donors as recovered. The sequenced material came from PBMCs or T cells enriched from blood (not recorded which). This TCR derives from a woman aged 25 to 39 who had recovered from COVID-19. The chain couples TRBV4-1 to TRBJ1-5; possibly TRBD1 for D (5 bases). CDR3 region: CASSQDTGREGQPQHF. The DNA for the CDR3 is TGCGCCAGCAGCCAAGATACCGGCAGGGAGGGTCAGCCCCAGCATTTT.